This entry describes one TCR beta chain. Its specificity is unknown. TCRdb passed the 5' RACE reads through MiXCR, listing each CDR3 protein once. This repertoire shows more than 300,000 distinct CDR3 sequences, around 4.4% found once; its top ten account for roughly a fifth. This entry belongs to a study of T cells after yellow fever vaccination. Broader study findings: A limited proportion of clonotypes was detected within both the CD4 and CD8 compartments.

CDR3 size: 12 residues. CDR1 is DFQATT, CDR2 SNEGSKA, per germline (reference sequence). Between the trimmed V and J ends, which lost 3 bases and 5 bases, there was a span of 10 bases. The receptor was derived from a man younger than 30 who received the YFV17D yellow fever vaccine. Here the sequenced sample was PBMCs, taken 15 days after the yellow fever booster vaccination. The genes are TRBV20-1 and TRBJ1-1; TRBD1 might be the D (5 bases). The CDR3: CSARGGFTEAFF. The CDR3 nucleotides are TGCAGTGCTAGGGGGGGGTTTACTGAAGCTTTCTTT.